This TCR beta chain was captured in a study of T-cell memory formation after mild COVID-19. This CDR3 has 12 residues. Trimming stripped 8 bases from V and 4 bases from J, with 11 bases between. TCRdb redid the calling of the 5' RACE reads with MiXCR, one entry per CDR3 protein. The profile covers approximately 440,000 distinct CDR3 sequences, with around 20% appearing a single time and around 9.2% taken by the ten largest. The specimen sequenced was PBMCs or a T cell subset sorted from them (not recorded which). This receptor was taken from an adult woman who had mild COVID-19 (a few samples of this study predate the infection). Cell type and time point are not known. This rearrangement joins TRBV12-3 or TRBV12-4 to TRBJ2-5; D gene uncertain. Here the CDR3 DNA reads TGTGCCAGCGGTGGATTTGGAGAGACCCAGTACTTC. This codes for CASGGFGETQYF.